These 24 T cell receptor beta chains were sequenced from one sample in a study of T cells expressing NK-cell markers. TCRdb derives one entry per CDR3 protein from the 5' RACE reads, leaving out DNA. Its listing shows 150,000 to 200,000 distinct CDR3 sequences. Material: blood T cells: a sorted CD56 or NKG2C T cell subset, CD4+ or CD8+ T cells, or bulk PBMC T cells (not recorded which). The receptor source for this set is a man aged 18-70 years in good health.

The V call is TRBV2, the J call TRBJ2-5. CDR1 and CDR2 (germline): SNHLY, FYNNEI. The CDR3 has 14 residues. The CDR3 protein is CASSEGLGGETQYF.

The genes are TRBV27 and TRBJ1-1; TCRdb returns TRBD1, unconfirmable since there is no DNA. The CDR3 is made up of 14 amino acids. Germline V gene sequence: CDR1 MNHEY, CDR2 SMNVEV (reference sequence). CDR3 amino acids: CASTYTGADTEAFF.

The chain combines TRBV5-4 with TRBJ2-2. This CDR3 spans 15 amino acids. Germline V CDR1 and CDR2: SGHNT, YYREEE (reference sequence). This chain's CDR3 is CASSLGETGTGELFF.

V usage is TRBV27 and J usage is TRBJ2-7; the D call of TRBD1 rests on TCRdb alone, since no DNA is present to check it. Germline V lookup: CDR1 MNHEY, CDR2 SMNVEV (reference sequence). The CDR3 loop spans 14 amino acids. The CDR3 spells CASSQLTGADEQYF.

The chain employs TRBV3-1 and TRBJ2-3; TCRdb's D call of TRBD2 is untestable without DNA. The CDR3 runs 17 residues. The V gene's germline CDR1 is LGHDT and CDR2 YNNKEL (reference sequence). The CDR3 here is CASSPTAGLAYTDTQYF.

The chain links TRBV7-8 to TRBJ2-1; the D call of TRBD2 rests on TCRdb alone, since no DNA is present to check it. CDR3 length equals 17 residues. Per germline, CDR1 SGHVS and CDR2 FQNEAQ. The CDR3 loop is CASSPPTTGGPFHEQFF. Supplemented by reference TRBV7-8 and TRBJ2-1, the full variable domain reads GAGVSQSPRYKVAKRGQDVALRCDPISGHVSLFWYQQALGQGPEFLTYFQNEAQLDKSGLPSDRFFAERPEGSVSTLKIQRTQQEDSAVYLCASSPPTTGGPFHEQFFGPGTRLTVL.

The rearrangement joins TRBV5-1 to TRBJ2-1. The CDR3 totals 15 residues. CDR1 SGHRS and CDR2 YFSETQ come from the germline V gene. CDR3 amino acids: CASSLAPTTLGEQFF.

This chain connects TRBV2 to TRBJ2-5. The germline V gene has CDR1 SNHLY and CDR2 FYNNEI. CDR3 length: 12 amino acids. Here the CDR3 reads CASTDSGETQYF.

CDR3 in amino acids: CASRPLRPGTTQETQYF. This chain connects TRBV6-1 to TRBJ2-5; without DNA, the TCRdb call of TRBD1 cannot be checked. Germline assignment: CDR1 MNHNS and CDR2 SASEGT. The length of the CDR3 is 17 residues.

This sequence joins TRBV4-2 and TRBJ2-3; the TRBD1 assignment by TCRdb is unverifiable without DNA. The CDR3 totals 16 residues. CDR1 and CDR2 from the germline V gene are LGHNA and YNFKEQ. CDR3 sequence reads: CASSQDWPPEGDTQYF.

The chain carries TRBV2 and TRBJ1-2. In germline, CDR1 is SNHLY, CDR2 FYNNEI. CDR3 length equals 16 residues. CDR3 amino acids: CASSEKQRYSNYGYTF.

The chain uses TRBV4-2 and TRBJ2-5; with no DNA, the TCRdb D assignment of TRBD2 cannot be verified. CDR3 length equals 16 residues. The germline CDR1 and CDR2 sequences are LGHNA and YNFKEQ. CDR3: CASSQVRAGGPETQYF.

The CDR3 here is CASSVGSAYEQYF. The chain uses TRBV7-8 and TRBJ2-7. From germline, CDR1 is SGHVS and CDR2 FQNEAQ. The CDR3 runs 13 residues.

This chain links TRBV11-2 with TRBJ2-4; without DNA, the TCRdb call of TRBD1 cannot be checked. CDR1 is SGHAT, CDR2 FQNNGV, per germline. The CDR3 sequence is 20 residues long. The chain's CDR3 is CASSHPLLDTGIAAKNIQYF.

This rearrangement joins TRBV5-1 to TRBJ2-1; TCRdb names TRBD2, which stays unverified in the absence of DNA. Germline CDR1 SGHRS, CDR2 YFSETQ. The CDR3 runs to 16 residues. This CDR3 is CASSLAESGGSDEQFF.

The chain's CDR3 is CASRRLLSERDRVYGSNQPQHF. The chain couples TRBV6-2 or TRBV6-3 to TRBJ1-5; the D gene TCRdb calls, TRBD1, cannot be checked with no DNA. Germline V CDR1 and CDR2: MNHEY, SVGEGT. This CDR3 has 22 amino acids.

The chain joins TRBV2 to TRBJ2-1; there is no DNA to check the TCRdb D call of TRBD1. Germline lookup yields CDR1 SNHLY and CDR2 FYNNEI. The CDR3 is made up of 15 amino acids. The CDR3 region is CASRVTESSYNEQFF.

The chain links TRBV20-1 to TRBJ1-2. This CDR3 comprises 17 residues. CDR1 and CDR2 from the germline V gene are DFQATT and SNEGSKA (reference sequence). The CDR3 spells CSAKLVDGRLANYGYTF.

The V call is TRBV6-2 or TRBV6-3, the J call TRBJ2-1; the D call from TCRdb, TRBD2, cannot be confirmed without DNA. This CDR3 is 16 amino acids long. Germline V gives CDR1 MNHEY, CDR2 SVGEGT. CDR3 region: CASSYEPPGSYNEQFF.

The chain uses TRBV28 and TRBJ1-6. Germline V CDR1 and CDR2: MDHEN, SYDVKM. CDR3 size: 16 residues. This chain's CDR3 is CASSHLTGSYNSPLHF.

This chain uses TRBV15 with TRBJ2-5; the TRBD2 assignment by TCRdb is unverifiable without DNA. Germline V gives CDR1 LNHNV, CDR2 YYDKDF (reference sequence). The CDR3 is 15 residues long. CDR3 residues: CATSLLRGGGETQYF.

V is TRBV2 and J is TRBJ2-1. Germline loops: CDR1 SNHLY, CDR2 FYNNEI. CDR3 length: 17 residues. CDR3 region: CASSDEEDPSGNNEQFF.

The V call is TRBV4-2, the J call TRBJ2-1. Looked up from germline, CDR1 is LGHNA and CDR2 is YNFKEQ. The CDR3 length is 14 residues. The CDR3 is CASSQAAVSHEQFF.

The chain carries TRBV6-5 and TRBJ2-1; there is no DNA to check the TCRdb D call of TRBD2. CDR3 length equals 11 residues. The germline V gene has CDR1 MNHEY and CDR2 SVGAGI. CDR3 in amino acids: CASSGVSEQFF.